This T cell receptor (beta chain) was identified in a study of regulatory and conventional T cells in RAG deficiency. Notes on the study in general: Shannon entropy was markedly lower and Simpson indices higher in RAG-deficient patients than control T-cell subsets. Omenn patients showed >90% Treg-Tconv overlap and shorter CDR3 lengths.

The CDR3 loop spans 18 amino acids. The ends lost 4 bases at V and 1 base at J; junction bases unmatched: 10. Germline lookup yields CDR1 SEHNR and CDR2 FQNEAQ (reference sequence). About this clone itself: Its antigen remains unidentified.

Only in-frame clones appear in the TCRdb table, and some are missing; sequencing was by immunoSEQ multiplex PCR. The sample holds under 35,000 clones, 70% to 90% seen once. The same specimen was also included in a second study, on regulatory T cells. That source reports: Amplification used 52 TRBV primers and 13 TRBJ primers. In patients, unique TRB V-J pairs were restricted and V/J usage skewed, especially in Tregs.

The chain couples TRBV7-9 to TRBJ2-2; 9 bases map to TRBD1. Input material: CD8+ T cells sorted from blood. This TCR was recovered from a human donor in good health. The chain's CDR3 is CASSSGTGIEVNTGELFF. In DNA form, the CDR3 reads TGTGCCAGCAGCTCCGGGACAGGGATCGAGGTGAACACCGGGGAGCTGTTTTTT.